A selection of T cell receptor beta chains follows, all from one sample in a study of blood T cell repertoires in COVID-19. Assay used: immunoSEQ multiplex PCR; TCRdb lists only in-frame clones, some missing. The sample comprises 100,000 or so clones, 82% of which are singletons, and 15% to 20% rests with the top ten. Material: peripheral blood. The receptor set was obtained from an elderly man with acute or convalescent COVID-19. The CDR3 runs from the conserved cysteine through the conserved F or W. A D gene is named only where the DNA matches it firmly. Size is stated for part of the rows, as once, few or many counts, or as a class when the clone is expanded.

cdr3_nt,cdr3_aa,j_call,d_call,v_call,clone_size
TGTGCCAGCAGCCCCCAGGGGAGAGGCACCGGGGAGCTGTTTTTT,CASSPQGRGTGELFF,TRBJ2-2,NA,TRBV5-4,NA
TGTGCCGTCAGTGGACGGCGGGGAGGCACAGATACGCAGTATTTT,CAVSGRRGGTDTQYF,TRBJ2-3,NA,TRBV10-3,NA
TGTGCCAGCAGCCTAGACAGGGTTAGGGGCTACACCTTC,CASSLDRVRGYTF,TRBJ1-2,TRBD1,TRBV5-8,NA
TGTGCCACCGAGGAGAGGAGCACAGATACGCAGTATTTT,CATEERSTDTQYF,TRBJ2-3,NA,TRBV28,NA
TGCGCCAGCAGCTTGGAAGTGCGGGAGAGCCCAGATACGCAGTATTTT,CASSLEVRESPDTQYF,TRBJ2-3,TRBD2,TRBV5-1,NA
TGTGCCAGTACCGCCCGACTAGCGGGACAAGAGACCCAGTACTTC,CASTARLAGQETQYF,TRBJ2-5,TRBD2,TRBV19,NA
TGTGCCACCAGCAGAACAGGGAACACTGAAGCTTTCTTT,CATSRTGNTEAFF,TRBJ1-1,NA,TRBV15,NA
TGTGCCAGTAGTTATACGGACATCTCGGGAAACACCATATATTTT,CASSYTDISGNTIYF,TRBJ1-3,NA,TRBV19,NA
TGTGCCAATAGGAGGTTGCAAGAGACCCAGTACTTC,CANRRLQETQYF,TRBJ2-5,NA,TRBV2,NA
TGTGCCAGCTCACCATCGTCAGGGGCTGAAGCTTTCTTT,CASSPSSGAEAFF,TRBJ1-1,NA,TRBV18,NA
TGTGCCAGCAGTGAAGACGCTATTTCTGGAAACACCATATATTTT,CASSEDAISGNTIYF,TRBJ1-3,NA,TRBV2,NA
TGTGCCAGCAGCCAGCAAGGGGGAAGGACTGAAGCTTTCTTT,CASSQQGGRTEAFF,TRBJ1-1,NA,TRBV14,NA
TGTGCCAGCAGTCTCAGACGGGTCTCTGGAAACACCATATATTTT,CASSLRRVSGNTIYF,TRBJ1-3,NA,TRBV28,NA
TGCGCCAGCAGCTTGGTAGCGGGCTCCTACGAGCAGTACTTC,CASSLVAGSYEQYF,TRBJ2-7,TRBD2,TRBV5-1,NA
TGTGCCAGCAGCTTATCCCACCTCCCACAGGGAAACTATGGCTACACCTTC,CASSLSHLPQGNYGYTF,TRBJ1-2,NA,TRBV6-2/TRBV6-3,NA
TGTGCCAGCACCGCGGGGGCTTCACGGGGGACCCAGTACTTC,CASTAGASRGTQYF,TRBJ2-5,NA,TRBV28,NA
TGTGCCAGCAGCCCACAGGAGACCCAGTACTTC,CASSPQETQYF,TRBJ2-5,NA,TRBV7-8,once
TGTGCCAGCAGCTTGTTTTCAGGGGCGAATTCACCCCTCCACTTT,CASSLFSGANSPLHF,TRBJ1-6,NA,TRBV5-6,NA
TGCGCCAGCAGCCTGGGGACAGGGGGCGGGCGGCCCCAGCATTTT,CASSLGTGGGRPQHF,TRBJ1-5,TRBD1,TRBV5-1,NA
TGCGCCAGCAGCTTGGTAGCGGGAGGTTCGGGGGGCCCCTACAATGAGCAGTTCTTC,CASSLVAGGSGGPYNEQFF,TRBJ2-1,TRBD2,TRBV5-1,NA
TGTGCCAGCAGTTTATTGCAGGTCCGGGGTGACATTCAGTACTTC,CASSLLQVRGDIQYF,TRBJ2-4,NA,TRBV28,NA
TGTGCCAGCAGTCCCCACGACGGGGAGACCCAGTACTTC,CASSPHDGETQYF,TRBJ2-5,NA,TRBV12-3/TRBV12-4,NA
TGTGCCAGCAGCTCTTCTTGGACAGGGAAAGAGACCCAGTACTTC,CASSSSWTGKETQYF,TRBJ2-5,TRBD1,TRBV7-6,NA
TGTGCCAGCAGCTCAGCTACCGGGACAAGATCCTACGAGCAGTACTTC,CASSSATGTRSYEQYF,TRBJ2-7,NA,TRBV11-2,NA
TGCGCCAGCAGCCAAGACAACTGGGGACAGCACTACGAGCAGTACTTC,CASSQDNWGQHYEQYF,TRBJ2-7,TRBD1,TRBV4-3,NA
TGTGCCAGCAGCTTTGGACTAGCGGGAGCTGGAGAGCAGTTCTTC,CASSFGLAGAGEQFF,TRBJ2-1,TRBD2,TRBV5-4,NA
TGTGCCACCAGCAGAGGAGATACTAGCACAGATACGCAGTATTTT,CATSRGDTSTDTQYF,TRBJ2-3,NA,TRBV15,NA
TGTGCCTGGAGTAGACAAGTCTATGGCTACACCTTC,CAWSRQVYGYTF,TRBJ1-2,NA,TRBV30,NA
TGTGCCAGCATCAGGGGGACCGGGGAGCTGTTTTTT,CASIRGTGELFF,TRBJ2-2,TRBD1,TRBV28,NA
TGTGCCAGCAGCACCCTAGGGGGCGCGGGCATTCAGTACTTC,CASSTLGGAGIQYF,TRBJ2-4,TRBD1,TRBV6-6,NA
TGTGCCTGGAGTAGCCAGGGGTTTTTTAGTTCACCCCTCCACTTT,CAWSSQGFFSSPLHF,TRBJ1-6,NA,TRBV30,once
TGTGCCAGCACCCTACAGAGAAACTATGGCTACACCTTC,CASTLQRNYGYTF,TRBJ1-2,NA,TRBV7-2,NA
TGTGCCTGGACAGGGGGTATATCCTACGAGCAGTACTTC,CAWTGGISYEQYF,TRBJ2-7,TRBD1,TRBV30,NA
TGTGCCAGCAGCCCCATCTTAGCGGGGGACGACTACGAGCAGTACTTC,CASSPILAGDDYEQYF,TRBJ2-7,TRBD2,TRBV7-9,NA
TGTGCCAGTAGCGCAGGGGCAAGGGAGACCCAGTACTTC,CASSAGARETQYF,TRBJ2-5,NA,TRBV19,NA